The 13 T cell receptor beta chains in this list originate from one sample, sequenced in a study of T cell repertoires in cytomegalovirus infection. One entry per CDR3 protein, called by TCRdb with MiXCR from the reads. The table lists some 400,000 distinct CDR3 sequences, 15% to 20% of them singletons. Material: PBMCs. The receptors come from a human donor in good health (CMV status not recorded). Some clones in this sample may be carry-over from other donors' samples.

This clonotype is a singleton in its sample. V gene TRBV28 combines with J gene TRBJ2-3; D gene unclear. V was clipped by 1 base and J by 4 bases, with 12 bases between them. This CDR3 is built from 15 residues. The germline V gene encodes CDR1 MDHEN and CDR2 SYDVKM. The CDR3 region is CASSLLVSPPDTQYF. In DNA, the CDR3 is TGTGCCAGCAGTTTATTAGTTTCCCCCCCAGATACGCAGTATTTT.

This clonotype was seen a handful of times. The CDR3 region is CASKDRFKDTQYF. CDR3 bases: TGTGCCAGCAAAGACAGGTTCAAAGATACGCAGTATTTT. The J gene is TRBJ2-3, the V gene TRBV28; TRBD1 might be the D (6 bases). The V end lost 7 bases, the J end lost 5 bases, and 13 bases lay between the germline ends. CDR1 is MDHEN and CDR2 is SYDVKM in the germline V gene. The CDR3 is 13 residues long.

The genes are TRBV28 and TRBJ1-3, with a tentative D call TRBD1 (6 bases). Germline lookup yields CDR1 MDHEN and CDR2 SYDVKM. With 6 bases removed from V and 0 bases from J, the gap between germline ends came to 12 bases. The CDR3 covers 15 residues. The CDR3 reads CASRKGQISGNTIYF. As DNA, the CDR3 is TGTGCCAGCAGGAAAGGACAGATCTCTGGAAACACCATATATTTT.

This clonotype has just a few counts. V usage is TRBV28 and J usage is TRBJ2-3; 8 bases agree with TRBD2. The junction had 7 bases not matched to a gene; V was cut back by 3 bases and J by 5 bases. The V gene's germline CDR1 is MDHEN and CDR2 SYDVKM. This CDR3 has 15 amino acids. CDR3 region: CASSFWRGEGDTQYF. The CDR3 DNA reads as TGTGCCAGCAGTTTCTGGCGGGGGGAGGGAGATACGCAGTATTTT.

This clonotype has at least ten counts. The chain joins TRBV7-6 to TRBJ2-3, with 10 bases identical to TRBD2. The CDR3 runs 17 residues. Germline V gene sequence: CDR1 SGHVS, CDR2 FNYEAQ. The V segment lost 5 bases and the J segment 0 bases; nucleotides outside the gene matches: 8. CDR3 region: CASSDRIAGGSTDTQYF. In DNA form, the CDR3 reads TGTGCCAGCAGCGACCGGATAGCGGGAGGTAGCACAGATACGCAGTATTTT.

This clonotype was recorded at least ten times. CDR3: CASSSRQGRGLLSYNEQFF. CDR3 DNA: TGTGCCAGTAGTAGCCGACAGGGTCGAGGACTATTATCATACAATGAGCAGTTCTTC. The J gene is TRBJ2-1, the V gene TRBV19; maybe TRBD1 (7 bases). CDR3 length: 19 amino acids. The germline CDR1 and CDR2 sequences are LNHDA and SQIVND (reference sequence). The V end lost 4 bases, the J end lost 4 bases, and 26 bases lay between the germline ends.

The chain links TRBV15 to TRBJ1-5; perhaps TRBD1 as D (5 bases). The V and J ends lost 5 bases and 0 bases respectively, with 11 bases between them. CDR3 length: 15 amino acids. CDR1 and CDR2 from the germline V gene are LNHNV and YYDKDF (reference sequence). The CDR3 nucleotides are TGTGCCACCAGCGGCGGGACGTATAGCAATCAGCCCCAGCATTTT. It is translated as CATSGGTYSNQPQHF. Variable domain in full (rest from reference TRBV15 and TRBJ1-5): DAMVIQNPRYQVTQFGKPVTLSCSQTLNHNVMYWYQQKSSQAPKLLFHYYDKDFNNEADTPDNFQSRRPNTSFCFLDIRSPGLGDTAMYLCATSGGTYSNQPQHFGDGTRLSIL.

A few counts support this clonotype. The chain has TRBV19 and TRBJ1-4; D not certain. This CDR3 comprises 15 residues. V dropped 6 bases and J dropped 3 bases, with 14 bases sitting between them. Germline V gives CDR1 LNHDA, CDR2 SQIVND (reference sequence). The CDR3: CASRQASASNEKLFF. The CDR3 DNA follows: TGTGCCAGTAGACAAGCATCAGCGTCTAATGAAAAACTGTTTTTT.

The chain links TRBV2 to TRBJ1-6, with D tentatively TRBD1 (6 bases). This CDR3 is built from 16 residues. V lost 6 bases and J 7 bases, leaving 19 bases between the germline ends. Per the germline V gene, CDR1 is SNHLY and CDR2 is FYNNEI. The CDR3 loop reads CASRASVGTPNSPLHF. The CDR3 coding sequence is TGTGCCAGCAGGGCCTCAGTGGGGACACCAAATTCACCCCTCCACTTT.

This clonotype was counted at least ten times. This chain joins TRBV7-2 and TRBJ2-1; D not resolved. The germline V gene has CDR1 SGHTA and CDR2 FQGNSA. V was shortened by 6 bases and J by 8 bases, with 17 bases between the two germline ends. There are 14 residues in the CDR3. CDR3 in DNA: TGTGCCAGCAGTTTGGGATTAGGCTCCGATGAGCAGTTCTTC. This codes for CASSLGLGSDEQFF.

On this clonotype: A junction boundary mismatches the germline segment, possibly from a read error. This chain connects TRBV5-3 to TRBJ2-7; D assignment may be TRBD1 or TRBD2 (6 bases each). TRBV5-3 is an ORF; its function is uncertain. The CDR3 spans 13 residues. The CDR3 nucleotides are TGTGCCAGCAGCTGGAGGGGGACTGACGAGCAGTACTTC. Translating gives CASSWRGTDEQYF.

This clonotype appeared a few times. The CDR3 sequence is CASSDSGQGRGQPQHF. The CDR3 nucleotides read TGCGCCAGCAGTGATTCCGGACAGGGGAGAGGTCAGCCCCAGCATTTT. The chain couples TRBV10-2 to TRBJ1-5, with TRBD1 matching 9 bases. From germline, CDR1 is WSHSY and CDR2 SAAADI. V shed 3 bases, J shed 6 bases, and the junction held 9 bases outside the gene matches. CDR3 size: 16 residues.

This clonotype was seen many times. This chain links TRBV7-2 with TRBJ2-3, with 10 bases fitting TRBD1. The V gene's germline CDR1 is SGHTA and CDR2 FQGNSA. Trimming cost V 5 bases and J 2 bases; bases outside gene matches: 7. This CDR3 comprises 16 residues. The CDR3 DNA reads as TGTGCCAGCAGCCTCACCGGGACAGGGGACACAGATACGCAGTATTTT. The encoded protein is CASSLTGTGDTDTQYF. The full variable domain, with the rest looked up from reference TRBV7-2 and TRBJ2-3, is GAGVSQSPSNKVTEKGKDVELRCDPISGHTALYWYRQSLGQGLEFLIYFQGNSAPDKSGLPSDRFSAERTGGSVSTLTIQRTQQEDSAVYLCASSLTGTGDTDTQYFGPGTRLTVL.